This passage covers 8 T cell receptor beta chains from one sample sequenced in a study of TIL therapy for anti-PD-1-resistant metastatic lung cancer. Time point reported: pre-treatment sample, taken before nivolumab and TIL therapy. The libraries were made with immunoSEQ v3. The table came from immunoSEQ multiplex PCR; TCRdb's copy has only in-frame clones and leaves some out. This sample has 52,000 or so clones, with about 81% found just once. The sequences come from blood, collected at baseline. The receptors were sampled from a person between 25 and 80 years old with non-small cell lung cancer.

This chain links TRBV6-2 or TRBV6-3 with TRBJ2-7; no reliable D call. Germline lookup yields CDR1 MNHEY and CDR2 SVGEGT. This CDR3 spans 12 amino acids. V was trimmed by 2 bases and J by 5 bases, leaving 7 bases between them. CDR3 amino acids: CASSYGRNEQYF. The CDR3 bases are TGTGCCAGCAGTTACGGTAGGAACGAGCAGTACTTC.

This CDR3 reads CASRPARLNYGYTF. DNA of the CDR3: TGTGCCAGCAGGCCCGCCCGACTAAACTATGGCTACACCTTC. V is TRBV28 and J is TRBJ1-2; D remains ambiguous. Germline V gives CDR1 MDHEN, CDR2 SYDVKM. Deletions cut 6 bases from V and 2 bases from J, with 13 bases between. This CDR3 region has 14 residues.

The chain links TRBV5-1 to TRBJ1-1; D not resolved. V lost 0 bases to trimming and J lost 3 bases, with 6 bases between them. This CDR3 region has 13 residues. The germline gives CDR1 SGHRS, CDR2 YFSETQ. DNA for the CDR3: TGCGCCAGCAGCTTGGACGGATACACTGAAGCTTTCTTT. This sequence encodes CASSLDGYTEAFF.

The chain carries TRBV18 and TRBJ2-3; D gene uncertain. The V gene lost 5 bases and the J gene lost 4 bases, with 7 bases spanning the gap. CDR3 length: 12 residues. Looked up from germline, CDR1 is KGHSH and CDR2 is LQKENI. CDR3 loop: CASSWVPDTQYF. CDR3 nucleotides: TGTGCCAGCTCATGGGTCCCAGATACGCAGTATTTT.

In regard to this clone: The junction differs from germline at one of its ends, possibly a read error. V is TRBV5-8 and J is TRBJ2-1; D is unclear. CDR1 and CDR2 from the germline V gene are SGHTS and YDEGEE. The CDR3 loop spans 8 amino acids. In DNA, the CDR3 is TGTGCCAGCAATAAGCAGTTCTTC. Its protein product is CASNKQFF.

The CDR3, as DNA: TGTGCCAGCAGCGTAGCGCGGACAGGGGAGGGGAAAGAGACCCAGTACTTC. It encodes CASSVARTGEGKETQYF. The chain links TRBV9 to TRBJ2-5; 9 bases are shared with TRBD1. With V trimmed by 0 bases and J by 3 bases, 9 bases remained unmatched. Germline CDR1 and CDR2: SGDLS and YYNGEE. This CDR3 is 17 amino acids long.

V gene TRBV3-1 (or the pseudogene TRBV3-2) combines with J gene TRBJ1-5; tentative D call: TRBD1 (5 bases). The germline V gene has CDR1 LGHDT and CDR2 YNNKEL (reference sequence). This CDR3 has 16 residues. V was shortened by 0 bases and J by 6 bases, with 15 bases between the two germline ends. In nucleotides, the CDR3 is TGTGCCAGCAGCCAAGATCCGGGGGTTGGGCGTCAGCCCCAGCATTTT. This gives the protein CASSQDPGVGRQPQHF.

This sequence joins TRBV28 and TRBJ2-1; D gene unclear. Deletions cut 0 bases from V and 9 bases from J, with 6 bases between. This CDR3 comprises 12 residues. Germline loops: CDR1 MDHEN, CDR2 SYDVKM. The CDR3: CASSLWNGEQFF. The DNA of the CDR3 is TGTGCCAGCAGTTTATGGAACGGTGAGCAGTTCTTC.